This is a list of T cell receptor beta chains from one sample in a study of persistence of HIV-infected CD4 T cells. Their cognate antigens are unknown. This table comes from immunoSEQ multiplex PCR, and its TCRdb copy is limited to in-frame clones, with some not included. The table includes approximately 32,000 clones, around four fifths detected once. The specimen was CD4+ T cells sorted from PBMCs after 18-hour stimulation, collected from a patient who received antiretroviral therapy. Receptors originate from an adult woman with HIV who was CMV-seropositive. Each CDR3 is given without its conserved first and last residue. Expanded clones are given a class, and other clones once, few, many or no size at all.

V: TRBV13; size: NA; CDR3: ASSFGRSYEQY
V: TRBV5-1; size: NA; CDR3: ASSLMSGNQPQH
V: TRBV9; size: NA; CDR3: ASSVGTTSTDTQY
V: TRBV5-4; size: once; CDR3: ASSFKSRQETQY
V: TRBV3-1/TRBV3-2; size: few; CDR3: ASSFSTGNNSPLH
V: TRBV24-1; size: few; CDR3: ATSETGVENTEAF
V: TRBV6-5; size: NA; CDR3: ASRRTGDEAF
V: TRBV6-5; size: NA; CDR3: ASSYGTGRNTEAF
V: TRBV18; size: NA; CDR3: ASSLGTDRVYEQY
V: TRBV27; size: few; CDR3: ASSLSWGSRTYEQY
V: TRBV18; size: NA; CDR3: ASSPGGETQY
V: TRBV6-5; size: NA; CDR3: ASGRGNYNEQF
V: TRBV3-1/TRBV3-2; size: NA; CDR3: ASSQDKPQDTQY
V: TRBV7-2; size: NA; CDR3: ASSQLQGAGEQF
V: TRBV11-1; size: NA; CDR3: ASSPGPQMMVGYT
V: TRBV19; size: NA; CDR3: ASSTYTGVGQPQH
V: TRBV3-1/TRBV3-2; size: few; CDR3: ASSQTVTSRNEQF
V: TRBV24-1; size: NA; CDR3: ATSASGTAYQEQY
V: TRBV6-5; size: NA; CDR3: ASSYSSGPQH
V: TRBV2; size: once; CDR3: ASSEDTGSDWEQY
V: TRBV2; size: NA; CDR3: ASRPDTGEAGNTIY
V: TRBV11-2; size: once; CDR3: ASSLGWVAGNTIY
V: TRBV7-8; size: NA; CDR3: ASSLSITGRETQY
V: TRBV27; size: NA; CDR3: ASRTLTYEQY
V: TRBV5-1; size: NA; CDR3: ASSPGYRVSGNTEAF
V: TRBV5-1; size: NA; CDR3: ASSGAFSGANVLT
V: TRBV19; size: NA; CDR3: ASDDRGERPQH
V: TRBV24-1; size: NA; CDR3: ATSTGTSARF
V: TRBV27; size: NA; CDR3: ASSLSFFTGRGTEQY
V: TRBV3-1/TRBV3-2; size: NA; CDR3: ASSQTRLAGYNEQF
V: TRBV7-2; size: NA; CDR3: ASSLASGGADTQY
V: TRBV12-2; size: NA; CDR3: ASRLDPGTGSSGANVLT